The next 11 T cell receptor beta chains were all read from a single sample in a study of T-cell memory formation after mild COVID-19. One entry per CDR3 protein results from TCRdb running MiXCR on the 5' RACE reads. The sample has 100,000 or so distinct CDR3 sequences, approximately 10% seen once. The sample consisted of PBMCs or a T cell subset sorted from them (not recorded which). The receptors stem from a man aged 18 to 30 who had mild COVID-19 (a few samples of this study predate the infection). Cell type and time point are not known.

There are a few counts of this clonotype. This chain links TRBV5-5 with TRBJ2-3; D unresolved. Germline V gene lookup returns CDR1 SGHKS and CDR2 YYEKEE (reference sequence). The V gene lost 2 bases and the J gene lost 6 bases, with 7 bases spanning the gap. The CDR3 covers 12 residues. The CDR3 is CASSLSLDTQYF. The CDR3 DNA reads TGTGCCAGCAGCTTAAGTTTGGATACGCAGTATTTT.

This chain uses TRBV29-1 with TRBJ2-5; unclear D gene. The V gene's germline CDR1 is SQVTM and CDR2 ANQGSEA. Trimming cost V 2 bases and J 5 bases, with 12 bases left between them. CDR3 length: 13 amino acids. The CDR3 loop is CSVETGPWETQYF. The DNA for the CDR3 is TGCAGCGTTGAAACGGGTCCCTGGGAGACCCAGTACTTC.

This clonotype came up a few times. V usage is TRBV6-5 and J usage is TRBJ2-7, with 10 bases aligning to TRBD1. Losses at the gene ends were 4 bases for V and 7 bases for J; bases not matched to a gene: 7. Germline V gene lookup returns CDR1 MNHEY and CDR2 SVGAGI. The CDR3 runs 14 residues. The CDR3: CASSSGQGGYEQYF. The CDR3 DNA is TGTGCCAGCAGTTCCGGACAGGGGGGATATGAGCAGTACTTC.

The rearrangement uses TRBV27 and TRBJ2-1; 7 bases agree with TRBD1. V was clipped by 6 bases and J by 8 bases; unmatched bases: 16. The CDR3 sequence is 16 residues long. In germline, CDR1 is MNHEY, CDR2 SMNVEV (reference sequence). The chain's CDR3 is CASSRSPGGIADEQFF. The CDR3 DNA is TGTGCCAGCAGCCGATCTCCAGGGGGAATCGCGGATGAGCAGTTCTTC.

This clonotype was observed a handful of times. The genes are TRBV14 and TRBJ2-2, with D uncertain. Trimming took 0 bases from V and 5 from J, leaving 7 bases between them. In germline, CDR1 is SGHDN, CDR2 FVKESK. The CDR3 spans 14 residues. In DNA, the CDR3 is TGTGCCAGCAGCCAAGATTGGGGAACCGGGGAGCTGTTTTTT. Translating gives CASSQDWGTGELFF.

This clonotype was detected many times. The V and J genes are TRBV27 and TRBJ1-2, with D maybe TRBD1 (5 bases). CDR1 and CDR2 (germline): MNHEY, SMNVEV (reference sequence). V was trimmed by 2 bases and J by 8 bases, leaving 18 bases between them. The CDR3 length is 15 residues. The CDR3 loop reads CASSLQARGPEGYTF. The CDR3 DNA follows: TGTGCCAGCAGTTTACAAGCGCGGGGCCCGGAGGGCTACACCTTC.

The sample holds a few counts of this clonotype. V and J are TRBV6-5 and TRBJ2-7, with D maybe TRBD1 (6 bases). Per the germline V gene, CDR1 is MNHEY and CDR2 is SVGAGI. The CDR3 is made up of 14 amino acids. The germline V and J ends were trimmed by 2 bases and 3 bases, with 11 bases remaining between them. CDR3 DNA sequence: TGTGCCAGCAGTTACAGGGGGTCTTTCTACGAGCAGTACTTC. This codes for CASSYRGSFYEQYF.

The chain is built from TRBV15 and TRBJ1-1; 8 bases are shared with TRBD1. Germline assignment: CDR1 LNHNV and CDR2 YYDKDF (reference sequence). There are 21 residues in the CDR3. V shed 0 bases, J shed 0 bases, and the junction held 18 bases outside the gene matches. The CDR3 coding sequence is TGTGCCACCAGCAGAGATTTTATTGGACAGGGTCCGGTCAATTTGAACACTGAAGCTTTCTTT. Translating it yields CATSRDFIGQGPVNLNTEAFF. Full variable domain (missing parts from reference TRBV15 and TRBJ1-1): DAMVIQNPRYQVTQFGKPVTLSCSQTLNHNVMYWYQQKSSQAPKLLFHYYDKDFNNEADTPDNFQSRRPNTSFCFLDIRSPGLGDTAMYLCATSRDFIGQGPVNLNTEAFFGQGTRLTVV.

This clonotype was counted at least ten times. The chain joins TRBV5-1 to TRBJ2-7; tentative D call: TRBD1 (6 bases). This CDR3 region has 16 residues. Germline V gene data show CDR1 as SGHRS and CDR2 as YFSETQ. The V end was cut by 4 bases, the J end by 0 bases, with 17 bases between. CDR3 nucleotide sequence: TGCGCCAGCAGCCCGACGGACAGCGCAATCTCCTACGAGCAGTACTTC. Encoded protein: CASSPTDSAISYEQYF. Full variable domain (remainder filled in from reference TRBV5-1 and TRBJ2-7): KAGVTQTPRYLIKTRGQQVTLSCSPISGHRSVSWYQQTPGQGLQFLFEYFSETQRNKGNFPGRFSGRQFSNSRSEMNVSTLELGDSALYLCASSPTDSAISYEQYFGPGTRLTVT.

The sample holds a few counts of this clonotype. The CDR3 sequence is CASSVGSGGVNEQFF. Written as DNA, the CDR3 is TGTGCCAGCAGCGTAGGGTCAGGGGGGGTCAATGAGCAGTTCTTC. This chain connects TRBV9 to TRBJ2-1; D possibly uses TRBD1 or TRBD2 (7 bases each). The CDR3 consists of 15 residues. Germline V gene sequence: CDR1 SGDLS, CDR2 YYNGEE. V was cut by 0 bases and J by 6 bases, with 13 bases left in between.

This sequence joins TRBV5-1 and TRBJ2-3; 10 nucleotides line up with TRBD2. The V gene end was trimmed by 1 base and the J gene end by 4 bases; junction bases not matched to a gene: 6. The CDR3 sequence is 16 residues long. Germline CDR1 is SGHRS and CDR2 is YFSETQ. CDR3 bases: TGCGCCAGCAGCTTGAGCGGGGGGGCCCGGGCAGATACGCAGTATTTT. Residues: CASSLSGGARADTQYF.